This T cell receptor (beta chain) was documented in a study of control samples from healthy donors and cancer patients. The CDR3 is made up of 13 amino acids. The ends were cut back, 4 bases at V and 3 bases at J, with 12 bases in the middle. The germline CDR1 and CDR2 sequences are GTSNPN and SVGIG (reference sequence). Assay used: immunoSEQ multiplex PCR; TCRdb lists only in-frame clones, some missing. The sample carries 120,000 to 150,000 clones, approximately 92% recorded once. Sequenced input: blood. This receptor was obtained from a man between 25 and 39 years old in good health. The J gene is TRBJ1-2, the V gene TRBV30; D may be TRBD1 (5 bases). Here the CDR3 reads CAWMPGSDYGYTF. The CDR3 coding sequence is TGTGCCTGGATGCCAGGGTCGGACTATGGCTACACCTTC.